This T cell receptor (beta chain) was sequenced in a study of cytomegalovirus exposure and HLA in healthy donors. Per the germline V gene, CDR1 is GTSNPN and CDR2 is SVGIG (reference sequence). The CDR3 spans 16 residues. V was trimmed by 2 bases and J by 4 bases, leaving 17 bases between them. A multiplex PCR was run with 60 Vbeta primers and 13 Jbeta primers. TCRdb's table, derived via immunoSEQ multiplex PCR, lists solely in-frame clones and lacks some. The sample lists about 130,000 clones; around 8.5% were seen once. Source material: PBMCs. The TCR sequence derives from a man in his forties or fifties in good health and CMV-seronegative. The chain has TRBV30 and TRBJ1-4, with D unresolved. The CDR3 loop is CAWSPSDGNYNEKLFF. The CDR3 DNA reads TGTGCCTGGAGTCCTTCAGACGGGAATTATAATGAAAAACTGTTTTTT.